Given below is one T cell receptor (beta chain) in context. Its target is not known. The repertoire was sequenced with immunoSEQ multiplex PCR; TCRdb's copy has only in-frame clones and lacks some. Of 550,000 to 800,000 clones in the sample, approximately 79% were seen once. The V gene lost 0 bases and the J gene lost 3 bases, with 11 bases spanning the gap. This CDR3 has 15 amino acids. Germline loops: CDR1 MNHEY, CDR2 SMNVEV (reference sequence). This entry comes from a study of shared clonotypes between healthy human individuals. Study results and caveats: Sharing across a few donors was seen in roughly 5% of naive CD4 clonotypes. Represented diversity (both genetic and exposure-history) was limited by the small number of donors. It was only blood that was sampled, and tissue repertoires likely differ.

The TCR comes from a woman aged 25 to 39 in good health. The chain employs TRBV27 and TRBJ1-2; TRBD1 might be the D (6 bases). The sequencing sample was made of memory CD4+ T cells sorted from blood. Documented subset: CD45RA-negative fraction. CDR3 in DNA: TGTGCCAGCAGTTTATCGAACAGGGATTACTATGGCTACACCTTC. Its translation: CASSLSNRDYYGYTF.